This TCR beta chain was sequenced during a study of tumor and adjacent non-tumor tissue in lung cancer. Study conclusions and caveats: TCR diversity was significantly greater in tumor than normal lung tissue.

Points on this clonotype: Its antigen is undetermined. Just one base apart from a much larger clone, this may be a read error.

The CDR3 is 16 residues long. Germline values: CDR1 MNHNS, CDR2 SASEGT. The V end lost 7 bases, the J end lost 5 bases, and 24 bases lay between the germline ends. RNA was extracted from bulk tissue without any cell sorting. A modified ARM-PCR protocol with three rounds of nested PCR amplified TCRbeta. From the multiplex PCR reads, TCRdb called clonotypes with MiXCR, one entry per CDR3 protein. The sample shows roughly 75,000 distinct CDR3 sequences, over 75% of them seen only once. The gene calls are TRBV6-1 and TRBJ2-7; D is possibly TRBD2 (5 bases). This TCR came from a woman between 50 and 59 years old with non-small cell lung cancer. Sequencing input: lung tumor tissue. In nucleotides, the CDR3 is TGTGCCAGCAAGGTTTTGTTGGGTATAGGGAGTAACGAGCAGTACTTC. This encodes CASKVLLGIGSNEQYF.